These 19 T cell receptor beta chains share one sample of origin, sequenced in a study of CD8 T cells in Susac syndrome. Reverse transcription of roughly 0.5 to 1 ug RNA was performed with random hexamers. TCRdb re-analysed the immunoSEQ multiplex PCR reads in MiXCR, keeping a single row per CDR3 protein. The sample holds approximately 150,000 distinct CDR3 sequences, about 94% seen once. The source material was CD4+ T cells from PBMCs. Every receptor here comes from a human donor with multiple sclerosis.

The chain carries TRBV28 and TRBJ2-3; weak D call: TRBD2 (5 bases). The germline V and J ends were trimmed by 10 bases and 4 bases, with 15 bases remaining between them. The CDR3 consists of 13 residues. CDR1 is MDHEN, CDR2 SYDVKM, per germline. The DNA of the CDR3 is TGTGCCAACCCGGGATTCGGTGCAGATACGCAGTATTTT. Protein sequence: CANPGFGADTQYF.

The V gene is TRBV20-1, the J gene TRBJ2-5; 7 bases are shared with TRBD2. The CDR3 is 14 amino acids. V lost 0 bases, J lost 5 bases, and 6 bases stayed unmatched. CDR1 DFQATT and CDR2 SNEGSKA come from the germline V gene (reference sequence). The CDR3 nucleotides are TGCAGTGCTAGAGATCCAGGGCGGGGGGAGACCCAGTACTTC. Translation gives CSARDPGRGETQYF.

The rearrangement uses TRBV19 and TRBJ1-1, with 7 bases identical to TRBD1. CDR1 and CDR2 (germline): LNHDA, SQIVND (reference sequence). Unmatched junction bases numbered 8, after V lost 6 bases and J lost 1 base. There are 15 residues in the CDR3. CDR3 region: CASSTHGTENTEAFF. CDR3 bases: TGTGCCAGTAGCACTCACGGGACAGAGAACACTGAAGCTTTCTTT.

The chain couples TRBV2 to TRBJ1-5; the D gene is possibly TRBD1 (5 bases). From germline, CDR1 is SNHLY and CDR2 FYNNEI. The V and J ends lost 6 bases and 9 bases respectively, with 12 bases between them. The CDR3 contains 12 residues. The CDR3 here is CASSGHGGPQHF. The CDR3 DNA follows: TGTGCCAGCAGCGGACACGGTGGGCCCCAGCATTTT.

The chain uses TRBV12-3 or TRBV12-4 and TRBJ2-5; TRBD2 aligns across 12 bases. Trimming took 6 bases from V and 4 from J; bases not matched to a gene: 6. The CDR3 sequence is 15 residues long. The CDR3 DNA is TGTGCCAGCAGCCCCACGGGACTAGCGGGAGAGACCCAGTACTTC. It yields the protein CASSPTGLAGETQYF.

This sequence joins TRBV24-1 and TRBJ2-7; D not resolved. CDR3 length equals 14 residues. Trimming stripped 3 bases from V and 3 bases from J, with 11 bases between. Germline V lookup: CDR1 KGHDR, CDR2 SFDVKD. CDR3 bases: TGTGCCACCAGTGATACCCCTTCACGCTACGAGCAGTACTTC. Its translation is CATSDTPSRYEQYF.

The count of this clonotype is one. The rearrangement joins TRBV6-6 to TRBJ2-3; a weak D match, TRBD2 (5 bases). Trimming cost V 6 bases and J 6 bases, with 19 bases left between them. The CDR3 runs 15 residues. From germline, CDR1 is MNHNY and CDR2 SVGAGI (reference sequence). The CDR3, as DNA: TGTGCCAGCAGGGGAGACAAAATCAGATCGGATACGCAGTATTTT. It is translated as CASRGDKIRSDTQYF.

The gene calls are TRBV7-2 and TRBJ2-6; D may match TRBD1 or TRBD2 (5 bases each). The CDR3 length is 17 residues. The V end lost 4 bases, the J end lost 4 bases, and 17 bases lay between the germline ends. Germline assignment: CDR1 SGHTA and CDR2 FQGNSA. CDR3 in amino acids: CASSSGAGRSGANVLTF. The CDR3 coding sequence is TGTGCCAGCAGCTCTGGGGCAGGGAGATCGGGGGCCAACGTCCTGACTTTC.

CDR3 DNA sequence: TGTGCCAGCAGCCTCCGACAGGGGGAGAACATTCAGTACTTC. Translation: CASSLRQGENIQYF. The V gene is TRBV4-2, the J gene TRBJ2-4, with 9 bases that match TRBD1. Germline CDR1 is LGHNA and CDR2 is YNFKEQ. The CDR3 has 14 residues. Losses at the gene ends were 4 bases for V and 7 bases for J; bases not matched to a gene: 5.

This rearrangement joins TRBV6-5 to TRBJ2-3; 11 bases fit TRBD2. V was pared by 7 bases and J by 5 bases, with 2 bases of the junction left unmatched. Per the germline V gene, CDR1 is MNHEY and CDR2 is SVGAGI. The CDR3 contains 13 residues. The CDR3 loop is CASTGLAGDTQYF. The CDR3 DNA reads as TGTGCCAGCACCGGACTAGCGGGAGATACGCAGTATTTT.

The genes are TRBV13 and TRBJ1-3, with unresolved D. Germline CDR1 and CDR2: PRHDT and FYEKMQ (reference sequence). The CDR3 sequence is 15 residues long. Trimming cost V 4 bases and J 2 bases, with 12 bases left between them. CDR3 bases: TGTGCCAGCAGCTACACAAACCCCCCTGGAAACACCATATATTTT. Its protein is CASSYTNPPGNTIYF. Using reference TRBV13 and TRBJ1-3 for the parts outside the CDR3, the full variable domain is AAGVIQSPRHLIKEKRETATLKCYPIPRHDTVYWYQQGPGQDPQFLISFYEKMQSDKGSIPDRFSAQQFSDYHSELNMSSLELGDSALYFCASSYTNPPGNTIYFGEGSWLTVV.

The gene calls are TRBV12-3 or TRBV12-4 and TRBJ2-5; no definite D call. With 6 bases removed from V and 8 bases from J, the gap between germline ends came to 16 bases. The CDR3 has 13 residues. The CDR3 reads CASSPRARETQYF. As DNA, the CDR3 is TGTGCCAGCAGCCCACGGGCCAGAGAAACCCAGTACTTC.

This chain links TRBV7-2 with TRBJ1-5; D is perhaps TRBD1 (5 bases). The length of the CDR3 is 17 residues. V lost 1 base and J lost 6, with 19 bases in between. Germline V gene data show CDR1 as SGHTA and CDR2 as FQGNSA. CDR3 in DNA: TGTGCCAGCAGCTTAGGGGTAGGACATAAAGCTGGTCAGCCCCAGCATTTT. This encodes CASSLGVGHKAGQPQHF. The full variable domain, its missing parts supplied by reference TRBV7-2 and TRBJ1-5, is GAGVSQSPSNKVTEKGKDVELRCDPISGHTALYWYRQSLGQGLEFLIYFQGNSAPDKSGLPSDRFSAERTGGSVSTLTIQRTQQEDSAVYLCASSLGVGHKAGQPQHFGDGTRLSIL.

The chain is built from TRBV13 and TRBJ1-2; D gene ambiguous. Looked up from germline, CDR1 is PRHDT and CDR2 is FYEKMQ (reference sequence). This CDR3 is 13 amino acids long. The V gene lost 5 bases and the J gene lost 8 bases, with 15 bases spanning the gap. The CDR3 loop reads CASSLEGGIGYTF. The CDR3 DNA follows: TGTGCCAGCAGCCTCGAGGGAGGGATCGGCTACACCTTC.

This clonotype showed up just once. This chain links TRBV7-8 with TRBJ1-2; tentative D call: TRBD1 (6 bases). Deletions cut 5 bases from V and 4 bases from J, with 20 bases between. CDR1 and CDR2 (germline): SGHVS, FQNEAQ. The CDR3 runs to 16 residues. This chain's CDR3 is CASSLTRGASLYGYTF. The CDR3 nucleotides read TGTGCCAGCAGCCTAACCCGGGGGGCGAGTCTCTATGGCTACACCTTC. Based on the CDR3 plus reference TRBV7-8 and TRBJ1-2, the full variable domain is GAGVSQSPRYKVAKRGQDVALRCDPISGHVSLFWYQQALGQGPEFLTYFQNEAQLDKSGLPSDRFFAERPEGSVSTLKIQRTQQEDSAVYLCASSLTRGASLYGYTFGSGTRLTVV.

The V and J genes are TRBV19 and TRBJ1-4; D gene uncertain. Germline assignment: CDR1 LNHDA and CDR2 SQIVND (reference sequence). This CDR3 spans 14 amino acids. Deletions cut 6 bases from V and 5 bases from J, with 13 bases between. CDR3 coding DNA: TGTGCCAGTAGACCTGTACCGGAAAATGAAAAACTGTTTTTT. This gives the protein CASRPVPENEKLFF.

The chain uses TRBV18 and TRBJ2-2; D perhaps matches TRBD2 (7 bases). Germline CDR1 KGHSH, CDR2 LQKENI. V lost 6 bases to trimming and J lost 5 bases, with 22 bases between them. This CDR3 is built from 17 residues. CDR3: CASSPKAGAGGTGELFF. CDR3 sequence (DNA): TGTGCCAGCTCCCCAAAGGCGGGGGCCGGAGGAACCGGGGAGCTGTTTTTT.

The CDR3 DNA follows: TGCGCCAGCAGCCAAGGGATTCTAGCCCCCGCCGGGGAGCTGTTTTTT. Its translation is CASSQGILAPAGELFF. J is TRBJ2-2 and V is TRBV4-1; weak D call: TRBD2 (5 bases). Per the germline V gene, CDR1 is MGHRA and CDR2 is YSYEKL. This CDR3 contains 16 residues. The V gene lost 1 base and the J gene lost 6 bases, with 15 bases spanning the gap.

This chain joins TRBV11-1 and TRBJ2-5, with no clear D. Between the trimmed V and J ends, which lost 3 bases and 3 bases, there was a span of 8 bases. Germline loops: CDR1 SGHAT, CDR2 FQDESV (reference sequence). CDR3 size: 13 residues. The CDR3 protein is CASSFSVEETQYF. The CDR3 DNA follows: TGTGCCAGCAGCTTTTCGGTCGAAGAGACCCAGTACTTC.